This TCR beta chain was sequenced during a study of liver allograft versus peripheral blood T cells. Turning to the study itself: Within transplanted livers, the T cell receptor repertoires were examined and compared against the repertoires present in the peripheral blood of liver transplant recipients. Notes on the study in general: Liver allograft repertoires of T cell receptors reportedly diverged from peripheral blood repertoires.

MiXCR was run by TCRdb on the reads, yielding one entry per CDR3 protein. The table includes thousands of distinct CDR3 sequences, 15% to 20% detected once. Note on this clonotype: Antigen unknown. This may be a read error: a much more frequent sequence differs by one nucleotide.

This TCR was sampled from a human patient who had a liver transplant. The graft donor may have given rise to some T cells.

The CDR3: CASTLSLTSGLGYSYEQYF. The DNA of the CDR3 is TGTGCCAGCACACTCTCTCTGACTAGCGGCTTAGGATACTCTTACGAGCAGTACTTC. The rearrangement links TRBV6-1 to TRBJ2-7; 9 bases fit TRBD2. CDR1 is MNHNS and CDR2 is SASEGT in the germline V gene. The V gene end was trimmed by 7 bases and the J gene end by 4 bases; junction bases not matched to a gene: 23. The CDR3 spans 19 residues.